This TCR beta chain was captured by sequencing in a study of blood T cell repertoires in COVID-19. The overall study: PBMCs, B-cell-depleted T cells, or T cells were the source of the cDNA or gDNA that made up the material.

Data came from immunoSEQ multiplex PCR; TCRdb stores just in-frame clones and leaves some out. The table lists 150,000 to 200,000 clones, roughly 87% of them singletons. CDR1 and CDR2 from the germline V gene are LNHDA and SQIVND (reference sequence). The CDR3 runs 14 residues. Losses at the gene ends were 4 bases for V and 4 bases for J; bases not matched to a gene: 5. This chain links TRBV19 with TRBJ2-7; 9 bases match TRBD1. The TCR comes from a woman in her fifties or sixties with COVID-19, enrolled during active disease. Material: peripheral blood. The CDR3 loop is CASSNQGQGYEQYF. In DNA form, the CDR3 reads TGTGCCAGTAGTAACCAGGGACAGGGTTACGAGCAGTACTTC.